These T cell receptor beta chains were read from a single sample in a study of T cells in Graves' hyperthyroidism and ophthalmopathy. MiXCR, applied by TCRdb to the multiplex PCR reads, yields one record per CDR3 protein. There are 600,000 or so distinct CDR3 sequences in the sample; about 45% occur only once, and roughly 8.2% lies in the top ten. The sample was peripheral blood or thyroid tissue (not recorded which). Receptor source: a woman aged 18 to 35 with Graves' hyperthyroidism. CDR3s include the opening cysteine and the closing phenylalanine or tryptophan. D genes are given only for firm matches. Size is stated for part of the rows, as once, few or many counts, or as a class when the clone is expanded.

clone_size j_call v_call d_call cdr3_aa cdr3_nt
many TRBJ1-2 TRBV29-1 TRBD1 CSVETGNGYGYTF TGCAGCGTCGAGACAGGGAATGGATATGGCTACACCTTC
- TRBJ2-7 TRBV29-1 TRBD2 CSAKGGMREATYEQYF TGCAGCGCAAAGGGGGGTATGCGGGAGGCCACCTACGAGCAGTACTTC
- TRBJ1-1 TRBV7-2 - CARDLGGSLEAFF TGTGCCAGAGACCTGGGAGGGTCCCTTGAAGCTTTCTTT
few TRBJ1-1 TRBV2 - CASSDLGLKMNTEAFF TGTGCCAGCAGTGACCTAGGACTAAAGATGAACACTGAAGCTTTCTTT
- TRBJ2-2 TRBV25-1 - CASTHMARHPGELFF TGTGCCAGCACACACATGGCCAGACACCCCGGGGAGCTGTTTTTT
many TRBJ2-5 TRBV20-1 - CSARVKEETQYF TGCAGTGCTAGAGTGAAGGAAGAGACCCAGTACTTC
few TRBJ1-3 TRBV9 TRBD1 CASSYPRQGAENTIYF TGTGCCAGCAGCTACCCGAGACAGGGGGCTGAGAACACCATATATTTT
- TRBJ1-2 TRBV6-5 - CASSLLQGTIHGYTF TGTGCCAGCAGTCTCCTACAGGGAACAATTCATGGCTACACCTTC
- TRBJ2-7 TRBV9 - CASSVGASSTMEQYF TGTGCCAGCAGCGTCGGGGCGTCTTCTACAATGGAGCAGTACTTC
few TRBJ2-2 TRBV20-1 TRBD2 CSAWKREITGELFF TGCAGTGCTTGGAAGCGGGAGATCACCGGGGAGCTGTTTTTT
- TRBJ2-7 TRBV25-1 - CASSELVGGPNSYEQYF TGTGCCAGCAGTGAATTGGTTGGGGGACCCAATTCCTACGAGCAGTACTTC
- TRBJ2-5 TRBV25-1 - CASSEPEQETQYF TGTGCCAGCAGTGAACCGGAGCAAGAGACCCAGTACTTC
- TRBJ2-2 TRBV14 TRBD2 CASSPILRLAGTGELFF TGTGCCAGCAGCCCCATCCTCAGACTAGCGGGCACCGGGGAGCTGTTTTTT
few TRBJ2-7 TRBV7-8 TRBD1 CASRRTGEAHEQYF TGTGCCAGCAGACGGACAGGGGAGGCGCACGAGCAGTACTTC
- TRBJ2-7 TRBV7-2 - CASSLKASEQYF TGTGCCAGCAGCTTGAAAGCCTCCGAGCAGTACTTC
- TRBJ1-6 TRBV24-1 TRBD1 CATSDSGTGTSPLHF TGTGCCACCAGTGATTCCGGGACAGGGACTTCACCCCTCCACTTT
- TRBJ2-6 TRBV2 - CASSARPGANVLTF TGTGCCAGCAGTGCCCGGCCGGGGGCCAACGTCCTGACTTTC
- TRBJ2-7 TRBV7-2 TRBD2 CASSQGLAESYEQYF TGTGCCAGCAGCCAAGGTCTAGCGGAGTCCTACGAGCAGTACTTC
- TRBJ1-4 TRBV2 TRBD1 CASSKTGANEKLFF TGTGCCAGCAGTAAGACAGGGGCTAATGAAAAACTGTTTTTT
- TRBJ2-7 TRBV5-4 - CASSLEWASDYEQYF TGTGCCAGCAGCTTAGAATGGGCTAGCGACTACGAGCAGTACTTC
- TRBJ2-2 TRBV29-1 - CSVEYRNTGELFF TGCAGCGTTGAGTACCGGAACACCGGGGAGCTGTTTTTT
few TRBJ2-7 TRBV7-9 - CASSAVGYEQYF TGTGCCAGCAGCGCGGTCGGGTACGAGCAGTACTTC
few TRBJ1-4 TRBV20-1 - CSARDLREMEKLFF TGCAGTGCTAGAGATCTTCGGGAGATGGAAAAACTGTTTTTT
- TRBJ1-5 TRBV29-1 TRBD1 CSLSTGRDQPQHF TGCAGCTTATCGACAGGGCGTGATCAGCCCCAGCATTTT